A selection of T cell receptor beta chains follows, all from one sample in a study of blood T cell repertoires in COVID-19. The data were produced by immunoSEQ multiplex PCR, yet TCRdb's version contains in-frame clones alone and is incomplete. This sample yields about 240,000 clones, of which roughly 83% are seen a single time; over 9% belongs to the top ten. Material: peripheral blood. Receptor source: an older man with acute or convalescent COVID-19. CDR3s include the opening cysteine and the closing phenylalanine or tryptophan.

>TRBV7-2
CASSLSSGVNTEAFF
>TRBV2
CASSVGHISNQPQHF
>TRBV6-1
CASSASGQVLNQPQHF
>TRBV3-1/TRBV3-2
CASSQVENTEAFF
>TRBV18
CASSPPAGQQFF
>TRBV29-1
CSVLEDRASPLHF
>TRBV2
CASSAGTGFYNEQFF
>TRBV5-1
CASSSRTVLNTEAFF
>TRBV12-5
CASGSRETQYF
>TRBV19
CASRPTDSNQPQHF
>TRBV5-1
CASSLIPGTSQETQYF
>TRBV9
CASSVARRGQSNEQFF
>TRBV9
CASSGGTGGFTEAFF
>TRBV25-1
CASSEPGSKNIQYF
>TRBV7-2
CASSLTVVSNQPQHF
>TRBV7-2
CASSPTGPHNSPLHF
>TRBV28
CASSFPGQGAHEQYF
>TRBV7-9
CASSSPLRTSGGYTDTQYF
>TRBV7-3
CASSSTPGLAGVEQFF
>TRBV5-1
CASSFGLAGGLTYEQYF
>TRBV5-6
CASSPGQNTGELFF
>TRBV4-2
CASSRQNPDTQYF
>TRBV5-4
CASSLDRDHGYTF
>TRBV5-1
CASSLEPGSNSPLHF